The T cell receptor (beta chain) described here comes from a study of blood T cells in healthy people across ages. This clonotype was observed many times. Its matching antigen is unknown. The sample providers were healthy Caucasian people from Russia, aged roughly 6 to 95. It was roughly 10 milliliters of peripheral blood that were drawn from each donor. Next came a second PCR, run for about 6 to 12 cycles, which used a sample-barcoded 5' primer along with a J-beta primer mix. Sequencing yielded, for each sample, at least 3 million paired-end reads carrying CDR3. A single record per CDR3 protein comes from TCRdb applying MiXCR to the 5' RACE reads. The data show roughly 1,700,000 distinct CDR3 sequences, 28% seen once. V lost 5 bases to trimming and J lost 10 bases, with 12 bases between them. From germline, CDR1 is SNHLY and CDR2 FYNNEI. CDR3 size: 11 residues. Findings and limits, study-wide: What prevented conclusive comparison of naive and antigen-experienced cells was that PBMCs were unsorted.

This sequence joins TRBV2 and TRBJ2-7; the D is unclear. The clonotype comes from a woman aged 30 to 39 in good health. The sample comprised blood. CDR3 coding DNA: TGTGCCAGCAGTCCTAACATCGAACAGTACTTC. Its translation is CASSPNIEQYF.